This entry lists 13 T cell receptor beta chains sequenced from one sample in a study of blood T cell repertoires in COVID-19. Produced via immunoSEQ multiplex PCR; TCRdb's table is partial and in-frame only. There are about 110,000 clones in the sample; approximately 85% occur only once, and around 2% lies in the top ten. Sequencing was done on a sample of peripheral blood. The receptors shown here come from a human donor in a cohort sampled during active COVID-19.

This clone has a handful of counts. This chain joins TRBV28 and TRBJ1-2; D is unclear. Germline values: CDR1 MDHEN, CDR2 SYDVKM. The V end was cut by 2 bases, the J end by 3 bases, with 7 bases between. CDR3 length equals 13 residues. The CDR3 loop reads CASSLNSHYGYTF. The CDR3 region has the DNA TGTGCCAGCAGTTTAAACAGTCACTATGGCTACACCTTC.

The chain carries TRBV4-2 and TRBJ2-2; 10 bases match TRBD2. The CDR3 covers 16 residues. Unmatched junction bases numbered 9, after V lost 6 bases and J lost 5 bases. The germline CDR1 and CDR2 sequences are LGHNA and YNFKEQ. The CDR3 region is CASSPRLAGETGELFF. CDR3 bases: TGTGCCAGCAGTCCCCGGCTAGCGGGAGAAACCGGGGAGCTGTTTTTT.

The rearrangement uses TRBV7-8 and TRBJ1-2; TRBD1 might be the D (5 bases). The V end was cut by 0 bases, the J end by 5 bases, with 10 bases between. Germline values: CDR1 SGHVS, CDR2 FQNEAQ. CDR3 size: 14 residues. CDR3 amino acids: CASSLAGQEYGYTF. Written as DNA, the CDR3 is TGTGCCAGCAGCTTAGCGGGGCAGGAGTATGGCTACACCTTC.

CDR3 protein: CASSVAGAYIQYF. The CDR3, as DNA: TGTGCCAGCAGTGTGGCGGGAGCTTACATTCAGTACTTC. The chain links TRBV25-1 to TRBJ2-4; 7 bases align to TRBD2. From germline, CDR1 is MGHDK and CDR2 SYGVNS. The CDR3 length is 13 residues. V shed 4 bases and J 8 bases; nucleotides not matched to a gene: 5.

Concerning this clone: The sample contains more than one DNA sequence encoding this CDR3. The rearrangement joins TRBV18 to TRBJ2-7; possibly TRBD2 for D (6 bases). This CDR3 comprises 14 residues. V was clipped by 3 bases and J by 0 bases, with 9 bases between them. CDR1 and CDR2 from the germline V gene are KGHSH and LQKENI. The CDR3 reads CASSPSGSSYEQYF. The CDR3 DNA sequence: TGTGCCAGCTCACCTTCCGGGAGCTCCTACGAGCAGTACTTC. Drawing the rest from reference TRBV18 and TRBJ2-7, the complete variable domain is NAGVMQNPRHLVRRRGQEARLRCSPMKGHSHVYWYRQLPEEGLKFMVYLQKENIIDESGMPKERFSAEFPKEGPSILRIQQVVRGDSAAYFCASSPSGSSYEQYFGPGTRLTVT.

This clone was counted between two and nine times. The chain carries TRBV7-3 and TRBJ1-2; unclear D gene. Germline lookup yields CDR1 SGHTA and CDR2 FQGTGA. V was clipped by 2 bases and J by 8 bases, with 12 bases between them. This CDR3 comprises 13 residues. CDR3 sequence (DNA): TGTGCCAGCAGCTTAGCCCGAAAGGAGGGCTACACCTTC. Protein product: CASSLARKEGYTF.

The rearrangement links TRBV30 to TRBJ1-3; D possibly corresponds to TRBD1 (5 bases). CDR3 size: 14 residues. Between the trimmed V and J ends, which lost 4 bases and 0 bases, there was a span of 10 bases. Germline V gene sequence: CDR1 GTSNPN, CDR2 SVGIG (reference sequence). For the CDR3, the DNA is TGTGCCTGGACGCAGGGCAACTCTGGAAACACCATATATTTT. It codes for CAWTQGNSGNTIYF.

The chain uses TRBV25-1 and TRBJ1-5; 7 bases align to TRBD1. The CDR3 runs to 14 residues. Unmatched junction bases numbered 6, after V lost 6 bases and J lost 4 bases. Germline V gene sequence: CDR1 MGHDK, CDR2 SYGVNS. In DNA form, the CDR3 reads TGTGCCAGCAGGGCCTGGGACAGAAATCAGCCCCAGCATTTT. As protein: CASRAWDRNQPQHF.

In this sample, this clone turned up once. The rearrangement links TRBV5-4 to TRBJ2-1, with D tentatively TRBD2 (7 bases). The V end lost 4 bases, the J end lost 3 bases, and 17 bases lay between the germline ends. Germline lookup yields CDR1 SGHNT and CDR2 YYREEE (reference sequence). The CDR3 sequence is 16 residues long. DNA for the CDR3: TGTGCCAGCAGCACCCAGAGGGGGGGCCGCTACAATGAGCAGTTCTTC. This sequence encodes CASSTQRGGRYNEQFF.

The chain couples TRBV6-5 to TRBJ2-5, with D possibly TRBD1 on 5 matching bases. Germline V gene sequence: CDR1 MNHEY, CDR2 SVGAGI. This CDR3 has 15 residues. Trimming removed 4 bases at V and 5 bases at J, with 17 bases between. The CDR3 DNA is TGTGCCAGCAGTTTCGGACACATCCTAGGGGAGACCCAGTACTTC. Amino acids: CASSFGHILGETQYF.

The chain employs TRBV21-1 and TRBJ2-1; TRBD2 is the table's D call and was not checked against the DNA. TRBV21-1 is labeled a pseudogene. The CDR3 runs 22 residues. Here the CDR3 reads CASSKPNKGELAGDGRDNEQFF. The CDR3 DNA is TGTGCCAGCAGTAAACCCAATAAGGGGGAACTAGCGGGGGATGGTAGGGACAATGAGCAGTTCTTC.

There are a few counts of this clone. The sample holds other DNA sequences that translate to the same CDR3. V usage is TRBV27 and J usage is TRBJ1-5, with no clear D. Germline CDR1 is MNHEY and CDR2 is SMNVEV (reference sequence). CDR3 length: 13 amino acids. The germline V and J ends were trimmed by 2 bases and 1 base, with 3 bases remaining between them. Here the CDR3 reads CASSLQSNQPQHF. For the CDR3, the DNA is TGTGCCAGCAGTTTACAGAGCAATCAGCCCCAGCATTTT.

The CDR3 nucleotides are TGCGCCAGCAGCTCGCCGCGACAGGGGGGCGGACAAGAGACCCAGTACTTC. This codes for CASSSPRQGGGQETQYF. The V gene is TRBV5-1, the J gene TRBJ2-5; 9 bases map to TRBD1. Trimming took 3 bases from V and 2 from J; bases not matched to a gene: 11. CDR1 and CDR2 (germline): SGHRS, YFSETQ. This CDR3 region has 17 residues.